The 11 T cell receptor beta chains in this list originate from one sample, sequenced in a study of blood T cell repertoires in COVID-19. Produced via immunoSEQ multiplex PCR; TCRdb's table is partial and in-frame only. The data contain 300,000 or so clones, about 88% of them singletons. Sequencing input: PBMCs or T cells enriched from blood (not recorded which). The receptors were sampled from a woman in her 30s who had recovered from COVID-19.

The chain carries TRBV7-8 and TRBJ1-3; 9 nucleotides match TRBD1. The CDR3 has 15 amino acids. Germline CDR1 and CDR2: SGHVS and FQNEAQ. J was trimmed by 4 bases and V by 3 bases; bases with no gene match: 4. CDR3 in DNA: TGTGCCAGCAGCTTTGACAGGGGGGCAGGAAACACCATATATTTT. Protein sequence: CASSFDRGAGNTIYF.

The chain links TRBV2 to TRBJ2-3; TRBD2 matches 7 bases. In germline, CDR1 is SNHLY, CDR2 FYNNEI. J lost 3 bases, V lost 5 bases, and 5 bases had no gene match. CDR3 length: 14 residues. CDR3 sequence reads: CASSTQRGTDTQYF. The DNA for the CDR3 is TGTGCCAGCAGTACTCAGCGGGGTACAGATACGCAGTATTTT.

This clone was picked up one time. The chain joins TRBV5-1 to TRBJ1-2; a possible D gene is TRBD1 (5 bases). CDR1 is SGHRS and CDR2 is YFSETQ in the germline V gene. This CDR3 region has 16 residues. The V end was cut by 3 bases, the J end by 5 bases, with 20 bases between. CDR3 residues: CASSYGRQPMWYGYTF. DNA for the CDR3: TGCGCCAGCAGCTACGGACGACAGCCGATGTGGTATGGCTACACCTTC.

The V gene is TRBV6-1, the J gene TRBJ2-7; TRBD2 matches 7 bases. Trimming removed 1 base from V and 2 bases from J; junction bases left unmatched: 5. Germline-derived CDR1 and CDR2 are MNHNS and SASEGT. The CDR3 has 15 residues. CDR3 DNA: TGTGCCAGCAGTGAAGGATGGGAGGGAACCTACGAGCAGTACTTC. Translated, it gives CASSEGWEGTYEQYF.

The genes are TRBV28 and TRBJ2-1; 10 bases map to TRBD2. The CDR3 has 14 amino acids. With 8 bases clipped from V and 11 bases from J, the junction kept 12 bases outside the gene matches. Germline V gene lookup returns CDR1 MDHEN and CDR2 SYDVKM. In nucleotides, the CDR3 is TGTGCCAGCCTCGATCTGGCTAGCGGGGGTAAGCAGTTCTTC. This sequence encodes CASLDLASGGKQFF.

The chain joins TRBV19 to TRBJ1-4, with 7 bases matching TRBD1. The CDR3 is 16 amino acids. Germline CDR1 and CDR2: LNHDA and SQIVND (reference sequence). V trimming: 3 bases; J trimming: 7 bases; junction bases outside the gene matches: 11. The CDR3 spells CASSIRRQGGREKLFF. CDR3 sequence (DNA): TGTGCCAGTAGTATCAGGCGTCAGGGGGGCCGTGAAAAACTGTTTTTT.

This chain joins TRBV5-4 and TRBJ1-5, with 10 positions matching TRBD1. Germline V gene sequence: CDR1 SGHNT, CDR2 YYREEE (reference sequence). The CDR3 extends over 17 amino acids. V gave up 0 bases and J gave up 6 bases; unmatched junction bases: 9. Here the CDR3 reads CASSLGGTGALGQPQHF. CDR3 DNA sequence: TGTGCCAGCAGCTTGGGGGGGACAGGGGCTCTGGGTCAGCCCCAGCATTTT.

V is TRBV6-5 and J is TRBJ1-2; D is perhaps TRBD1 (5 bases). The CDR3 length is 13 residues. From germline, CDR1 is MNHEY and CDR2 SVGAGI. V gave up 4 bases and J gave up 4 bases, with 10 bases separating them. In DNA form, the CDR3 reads TGTGCCAGCAGTTCCACAGACAGCTATGGCTACACCTTC. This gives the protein CASSSTDSYGYTF.

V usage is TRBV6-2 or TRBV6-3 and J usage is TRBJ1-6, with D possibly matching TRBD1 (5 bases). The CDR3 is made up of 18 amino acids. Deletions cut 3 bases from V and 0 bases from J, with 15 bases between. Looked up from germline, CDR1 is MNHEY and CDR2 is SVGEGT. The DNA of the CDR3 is TGTGCCAGCAGTTATCCTGGACAAGGCGGCTCCTATAATTCACCCCTCCACTTT. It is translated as CASSYPGQGGSYNSPLHF.

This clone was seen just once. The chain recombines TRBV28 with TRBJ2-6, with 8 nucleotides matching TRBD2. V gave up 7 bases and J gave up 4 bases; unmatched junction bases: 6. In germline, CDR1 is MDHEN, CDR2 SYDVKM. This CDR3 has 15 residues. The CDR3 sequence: CASITGGDGANVLTF. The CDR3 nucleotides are TGTGCCAGCATCACGGGGGGGGACGGGGCCAACGTCCTGACTTTC.

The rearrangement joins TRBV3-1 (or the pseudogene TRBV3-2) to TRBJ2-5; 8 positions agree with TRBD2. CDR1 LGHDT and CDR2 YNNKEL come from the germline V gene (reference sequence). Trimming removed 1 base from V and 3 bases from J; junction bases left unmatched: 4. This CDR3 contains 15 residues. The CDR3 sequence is CASSQAGGREETQYF. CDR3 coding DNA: TGTGCCAGCAGCCAAGCGGGGGGGAGAGAAGAGACCCAGTACTTC.